This record looks at one T cell receptor (beta chain) sequence and its context. Its specificity is unknown. The data were obtained in a study of T cell responses to AZD1222 COVID-19 vaccine. Across the whole study: Pooling of second doses given at about 4 or about 12 weeks was done.

Generated by immunoSEQ multiplex PCR, the TCRdb table keeps only in-frame clones and is missing some. The sample includes about 110,000 clones, about 90% of them seen just once. Study results and limitations: Sampled repertoires all dated from after the peak T cell response. In the spike-specific TCR repertoire, nearly half reportedly target unmutated variant regions.

V lost 2 bases to trimming and J lost 3 bases, with 6 bases between them. There are 13 residues in the CDR3. Germline V gives CDR1 SGHTA, CDR2 FQGNSA. This clonotype was obtained from an adult in good health. The material was peripheral blood, obtained on day 0 of AZD1222 vaccination. The chain has TRBV7-2 and TRBJ2-3; D not resolved. This CDR3 reads CASSLKITDTQYF. DNA for the CDR3: TGTGCCAGCAGCTTAAAAATTACAGATACGCAGTATTTT.